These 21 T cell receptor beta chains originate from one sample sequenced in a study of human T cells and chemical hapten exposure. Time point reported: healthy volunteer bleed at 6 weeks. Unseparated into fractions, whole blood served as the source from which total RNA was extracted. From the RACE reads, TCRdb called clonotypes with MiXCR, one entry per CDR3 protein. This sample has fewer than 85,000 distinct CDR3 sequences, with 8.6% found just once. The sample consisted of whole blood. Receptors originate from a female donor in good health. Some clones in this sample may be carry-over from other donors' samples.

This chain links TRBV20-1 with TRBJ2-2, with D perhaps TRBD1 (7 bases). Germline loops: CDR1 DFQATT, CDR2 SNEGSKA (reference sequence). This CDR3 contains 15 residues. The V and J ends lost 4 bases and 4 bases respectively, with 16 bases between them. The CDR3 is CSATRDRIFTGELFF. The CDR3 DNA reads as TGCAGTGCTACGCGGGACAGAATTTTCACCGGGGAGCTGTTTTTT.

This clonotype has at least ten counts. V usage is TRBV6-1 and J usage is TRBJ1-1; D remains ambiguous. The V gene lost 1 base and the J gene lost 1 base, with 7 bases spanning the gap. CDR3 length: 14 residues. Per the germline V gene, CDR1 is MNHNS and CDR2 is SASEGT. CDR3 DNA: TGTGCCAGCAGTGAAGGGGGAAGGAACACTGAAGCTTTCTTT. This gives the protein CASSEGGRNTEAFF.

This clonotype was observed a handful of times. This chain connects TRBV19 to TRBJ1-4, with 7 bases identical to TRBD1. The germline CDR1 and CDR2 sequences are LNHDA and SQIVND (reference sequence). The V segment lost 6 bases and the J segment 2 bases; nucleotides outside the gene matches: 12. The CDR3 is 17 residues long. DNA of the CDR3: TGTGCCAGTAGCCCTACAGGGGTGCGGGTCACTAATGAAAAACTGTTTTTT. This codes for CASSPTGVRVTNEKLFF. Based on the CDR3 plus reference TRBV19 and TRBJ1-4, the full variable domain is DGGITQSPKYLFRKEGQNVTLSCEQNLNHDAMYWYRQDPGQGLRLIYYSQIVNDFQKGDIAEGYSVSREKKESFPLTVTSAQKNPTAFYLCASSPTGVRVTNEKLFFGSGTQLSVL.

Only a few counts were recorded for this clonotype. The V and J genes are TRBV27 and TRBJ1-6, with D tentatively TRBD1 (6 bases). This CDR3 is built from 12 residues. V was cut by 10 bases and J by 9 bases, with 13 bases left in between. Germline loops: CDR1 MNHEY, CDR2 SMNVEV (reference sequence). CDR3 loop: CATRGGGSPLHF. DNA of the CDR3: TGTGCCACCCGTGGGGGCGGTTCACCCCTCCACTTT.

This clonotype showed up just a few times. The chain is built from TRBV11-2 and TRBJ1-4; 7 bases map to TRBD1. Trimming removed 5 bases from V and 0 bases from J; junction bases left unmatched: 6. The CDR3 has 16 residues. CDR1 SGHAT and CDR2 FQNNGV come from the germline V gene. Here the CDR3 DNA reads TGTGCCAGCAGCCGCAGGGGGGCAGCAACTAATGAAAAACTGTTTTTT. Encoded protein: CASSRRGAATNEKLFF.

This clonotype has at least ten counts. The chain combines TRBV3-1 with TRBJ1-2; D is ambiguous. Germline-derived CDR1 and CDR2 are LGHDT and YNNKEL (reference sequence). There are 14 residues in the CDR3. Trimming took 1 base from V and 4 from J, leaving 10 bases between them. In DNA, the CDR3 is TGTGCCAGCAGCCAAGTTTCAGGTTCCTATGGCTACACCTTC. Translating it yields CASSQVSGSYGYTF.

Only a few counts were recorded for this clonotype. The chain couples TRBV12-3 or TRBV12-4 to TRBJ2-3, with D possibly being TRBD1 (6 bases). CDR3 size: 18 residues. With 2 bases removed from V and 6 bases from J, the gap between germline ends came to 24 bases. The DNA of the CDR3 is TGTGCCAGCAGTTTACTTTTTCCGGGACACCAAGCTCGGGATACGCAGTATTTT. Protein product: CASSLLFPGHQARDTQYF.

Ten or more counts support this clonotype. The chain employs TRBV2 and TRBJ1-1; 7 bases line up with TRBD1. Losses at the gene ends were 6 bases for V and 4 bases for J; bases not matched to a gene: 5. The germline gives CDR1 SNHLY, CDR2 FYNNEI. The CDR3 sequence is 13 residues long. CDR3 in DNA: TGTGCCAGCAGACAGGGGTCGGGCACTGAAGCTTTCTTT. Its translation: CASRQGSGTEAFF.

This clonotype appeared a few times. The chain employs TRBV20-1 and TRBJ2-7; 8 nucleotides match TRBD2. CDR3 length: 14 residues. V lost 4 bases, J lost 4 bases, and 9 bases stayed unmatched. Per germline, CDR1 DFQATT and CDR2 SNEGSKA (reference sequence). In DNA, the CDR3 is TGCAGTGCTACTACGACCGGGACTAGGTACGAGCAGTACTTC. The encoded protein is CSATTTGTRYEQYF.

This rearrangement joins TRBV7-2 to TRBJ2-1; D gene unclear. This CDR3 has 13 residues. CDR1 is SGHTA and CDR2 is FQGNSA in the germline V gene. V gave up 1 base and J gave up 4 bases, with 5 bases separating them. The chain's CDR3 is CASSLDRYNEQFF. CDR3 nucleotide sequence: TGTGCCAGCAGCTTAGACAGATACAATGAGCAGTTCTTC.

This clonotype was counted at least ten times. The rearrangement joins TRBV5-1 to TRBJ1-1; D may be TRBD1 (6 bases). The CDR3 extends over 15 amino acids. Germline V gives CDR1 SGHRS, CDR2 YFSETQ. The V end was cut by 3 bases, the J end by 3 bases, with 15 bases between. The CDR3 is CASSWGQARDTEAFF. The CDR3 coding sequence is TGCGCCAGCAGCTGGGGGCAAGCGCGTGACACTGAAGCTTTCTTT.

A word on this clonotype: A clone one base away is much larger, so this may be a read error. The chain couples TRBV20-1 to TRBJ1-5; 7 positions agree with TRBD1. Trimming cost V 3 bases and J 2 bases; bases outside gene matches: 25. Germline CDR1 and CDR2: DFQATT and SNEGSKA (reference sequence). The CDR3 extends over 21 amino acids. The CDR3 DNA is TGCAGTGCTAGTAGAAACGGTCGTAGGGGGCCCGTCGTAGAAGGCAATCAGCCCCAGCATTTT. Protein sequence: CSASRNGRRGPVVEGNQPQHF.

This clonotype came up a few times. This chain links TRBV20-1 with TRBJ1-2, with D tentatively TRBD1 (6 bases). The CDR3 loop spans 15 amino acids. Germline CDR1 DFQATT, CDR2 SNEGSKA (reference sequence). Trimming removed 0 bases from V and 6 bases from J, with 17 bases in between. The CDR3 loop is CSARDGAAGADGYTF. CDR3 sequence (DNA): TGCAGTGCTAGAGATGGCGCCGCGGGGGCGGATGGCTACACCTTC.

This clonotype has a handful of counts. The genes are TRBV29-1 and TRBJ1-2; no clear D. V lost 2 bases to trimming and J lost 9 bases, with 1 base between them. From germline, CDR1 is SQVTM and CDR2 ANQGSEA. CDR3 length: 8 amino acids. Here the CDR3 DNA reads TGCAGCGTTGAAAGCTACACCTTC. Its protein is CSVESYTF.

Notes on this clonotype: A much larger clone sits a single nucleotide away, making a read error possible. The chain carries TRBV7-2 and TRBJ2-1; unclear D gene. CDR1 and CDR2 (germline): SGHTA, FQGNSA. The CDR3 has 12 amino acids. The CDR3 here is CAGSSYGNEQFF. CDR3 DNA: TGTGCCGGCAGCTCTTATGGGAATGAGCAGTTCTTC.

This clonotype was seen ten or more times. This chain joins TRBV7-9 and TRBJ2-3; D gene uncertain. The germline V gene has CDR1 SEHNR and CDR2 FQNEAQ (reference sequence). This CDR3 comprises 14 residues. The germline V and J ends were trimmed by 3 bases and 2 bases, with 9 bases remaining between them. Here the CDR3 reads CASSFVRTTDTQYF. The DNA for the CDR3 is TGTGCCAGCAGCTTTGTCAGGACCACAGATACGCAGTATTTT.

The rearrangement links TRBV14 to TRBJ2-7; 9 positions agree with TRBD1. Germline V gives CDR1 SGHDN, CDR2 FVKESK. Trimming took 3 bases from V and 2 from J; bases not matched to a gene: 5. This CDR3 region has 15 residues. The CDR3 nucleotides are TGTGCCAGCAGCCAGCCGGGACAGGGACCCTACGAGCAGTACTTC. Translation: CASSQPGQGPYEQYF.

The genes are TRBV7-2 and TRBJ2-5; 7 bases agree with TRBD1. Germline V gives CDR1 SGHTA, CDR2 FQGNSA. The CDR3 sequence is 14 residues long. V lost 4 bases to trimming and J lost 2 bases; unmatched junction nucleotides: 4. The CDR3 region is CASSWDSQQETQYF. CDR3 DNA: TGTGCCAGCAGCTGGGACAGCCAACAAGAGACCCAGTACTTC.

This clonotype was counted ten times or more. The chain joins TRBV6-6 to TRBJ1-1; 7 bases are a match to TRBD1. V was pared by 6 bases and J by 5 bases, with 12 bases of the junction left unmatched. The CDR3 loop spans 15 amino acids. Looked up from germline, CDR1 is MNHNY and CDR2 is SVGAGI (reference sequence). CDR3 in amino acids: CASRYRQGIGTEAFF. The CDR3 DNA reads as TGTGCCAGCAGATATCGACAGGGAATTGGGACTGAAGCTTTCTTT.

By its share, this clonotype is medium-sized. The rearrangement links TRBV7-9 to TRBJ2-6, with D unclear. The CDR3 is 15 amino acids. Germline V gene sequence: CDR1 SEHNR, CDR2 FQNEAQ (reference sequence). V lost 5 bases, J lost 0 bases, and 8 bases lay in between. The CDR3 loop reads CASSTQVSGANVLTF. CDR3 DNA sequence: TGTGCCAGCAGCACCCAGGTCTCTGGGGCCAACGTCCTGACTTTC.

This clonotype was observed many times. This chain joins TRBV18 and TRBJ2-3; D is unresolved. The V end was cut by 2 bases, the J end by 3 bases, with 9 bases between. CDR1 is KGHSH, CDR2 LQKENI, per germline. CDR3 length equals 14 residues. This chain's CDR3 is CASSPSGVTDTQYF. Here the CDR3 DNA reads TGTGCCAGCTCACCATCTGGGGTGACAGATACGCAGTATTTT. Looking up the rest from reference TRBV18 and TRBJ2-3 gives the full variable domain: NAGVMQNPRHLVRRRGQEARLRCSPMKGHSHVYWYRQLPEEGLKFMVYLQKENIIDESGMPKERFSAEFPKEGPSILRIQQVVRGDSAAYFCASSPSGVTDTQYFGPGTRLTVL.